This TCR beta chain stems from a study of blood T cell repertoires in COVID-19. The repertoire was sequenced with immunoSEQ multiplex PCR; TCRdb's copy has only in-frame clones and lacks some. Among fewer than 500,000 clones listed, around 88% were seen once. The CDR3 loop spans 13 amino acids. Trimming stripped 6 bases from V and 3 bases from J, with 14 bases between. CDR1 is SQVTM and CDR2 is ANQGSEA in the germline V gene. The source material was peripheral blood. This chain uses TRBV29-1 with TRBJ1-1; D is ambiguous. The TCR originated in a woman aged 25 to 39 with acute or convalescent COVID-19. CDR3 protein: CSVVRARDTEAFF. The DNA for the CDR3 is TGCAGCGTCGTCCGAGCGAGGGACACTGAAGCTTTCTTT.